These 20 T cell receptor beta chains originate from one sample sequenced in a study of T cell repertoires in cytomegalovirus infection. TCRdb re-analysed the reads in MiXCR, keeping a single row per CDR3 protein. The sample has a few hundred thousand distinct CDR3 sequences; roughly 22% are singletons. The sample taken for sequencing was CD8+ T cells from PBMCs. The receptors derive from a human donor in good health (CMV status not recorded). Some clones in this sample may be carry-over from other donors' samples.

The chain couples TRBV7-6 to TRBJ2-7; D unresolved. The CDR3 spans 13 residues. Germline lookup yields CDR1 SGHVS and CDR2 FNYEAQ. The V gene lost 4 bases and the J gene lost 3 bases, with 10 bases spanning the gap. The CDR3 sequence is CASSSQNNYEQYF. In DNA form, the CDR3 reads TGTGCCAGCAGCTCCCAGAACAACTACGAGCAGTACTTC.

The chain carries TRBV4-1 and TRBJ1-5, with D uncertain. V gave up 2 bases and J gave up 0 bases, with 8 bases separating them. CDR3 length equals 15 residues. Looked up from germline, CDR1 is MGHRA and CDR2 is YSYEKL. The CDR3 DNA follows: TGCGCCAGCAGCCAACAGAGTGATAGCAATCAGCCCCAGCATTTT. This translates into CASSQQSDSNQPQHF.

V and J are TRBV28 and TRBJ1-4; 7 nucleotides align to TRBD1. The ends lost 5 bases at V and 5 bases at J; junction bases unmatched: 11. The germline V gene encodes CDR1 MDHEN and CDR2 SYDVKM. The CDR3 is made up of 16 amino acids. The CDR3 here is CASSTRQGRGNEKLFF. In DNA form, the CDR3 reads TGTGCCAGCAGTACCCGACAGGGCCGGGGAAATGAAAAACTGTTTTTT. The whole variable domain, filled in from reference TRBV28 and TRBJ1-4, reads DVKVTQSSRYLVKRTGEKVFLECVQDMDHENMFWYRQDPGLGLRLIYFSYDVKMKEKGDIPEGYSVSREKKERFSLILESASTNQTSMYLCASSTRQGRGNEKLFFGSGTQLSVL.

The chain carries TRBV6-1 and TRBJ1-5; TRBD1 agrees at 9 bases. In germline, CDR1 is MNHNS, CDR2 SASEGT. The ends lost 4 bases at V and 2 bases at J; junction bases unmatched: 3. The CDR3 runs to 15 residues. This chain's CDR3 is CASSGDREGNQPQHF. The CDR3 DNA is TGTGCCAGCAGTGGGGACAGGGAAGGCAATCAGCCCCAGCATTTT.

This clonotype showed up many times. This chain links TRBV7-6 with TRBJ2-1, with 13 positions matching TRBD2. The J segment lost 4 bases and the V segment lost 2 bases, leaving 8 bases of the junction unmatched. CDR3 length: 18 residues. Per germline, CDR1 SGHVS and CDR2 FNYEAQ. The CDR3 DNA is TGTGCCAGCAGCTTATCCAGGGCGGGACTAGCGGGGTACAATGAGCAGTTCTTC. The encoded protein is CASSLSRAGLAGYNEQFF. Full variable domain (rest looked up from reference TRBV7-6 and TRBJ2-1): GAGVSQSPRYKVTKRGQDVALRCDPISGHVSLYWYRQALGQGPEFLTYFNYEAQQDKSGLPNDRFSAERPEGSISTLTIQRTEQRDSAMYRCASSLSRAGLAGYNEQFFGPGTRLTVL.

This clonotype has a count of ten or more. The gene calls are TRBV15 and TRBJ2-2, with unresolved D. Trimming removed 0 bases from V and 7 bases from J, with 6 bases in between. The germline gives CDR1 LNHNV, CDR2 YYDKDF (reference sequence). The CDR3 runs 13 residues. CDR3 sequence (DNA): TGTGCCACCAGCAGAGATTTCAGCGGGGAGCTGTTTTTT. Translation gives CATSRDFSGELFF.

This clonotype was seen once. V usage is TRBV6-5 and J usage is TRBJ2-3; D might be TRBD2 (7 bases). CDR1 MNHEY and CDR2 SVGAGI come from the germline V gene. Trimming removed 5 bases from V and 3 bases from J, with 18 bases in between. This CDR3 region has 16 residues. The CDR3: CASSPRGGGRTDTQYF. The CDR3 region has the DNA TGTGCCAGCAGTCCCCGAGGGGGGGGTAGGACAGATACGCAGTATTTT.

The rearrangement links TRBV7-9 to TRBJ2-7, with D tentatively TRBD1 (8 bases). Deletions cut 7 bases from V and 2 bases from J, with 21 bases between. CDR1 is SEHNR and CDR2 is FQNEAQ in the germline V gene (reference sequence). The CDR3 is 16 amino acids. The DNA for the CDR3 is TGTGCCAGCAACCCGATACAGGGGGGGTCTCCCTACGAGCAGTACTTC. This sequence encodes CASNPIQGGSPYEQYF.

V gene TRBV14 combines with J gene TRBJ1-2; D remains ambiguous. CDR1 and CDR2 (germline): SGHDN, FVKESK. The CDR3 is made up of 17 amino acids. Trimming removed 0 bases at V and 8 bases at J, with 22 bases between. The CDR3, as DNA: TGTGCCAGCAGCCAAGATTTTAGAGGACTCTCATCGGGGGGCTACACCTTC. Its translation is CASSQDFRGLSSGGYTF.

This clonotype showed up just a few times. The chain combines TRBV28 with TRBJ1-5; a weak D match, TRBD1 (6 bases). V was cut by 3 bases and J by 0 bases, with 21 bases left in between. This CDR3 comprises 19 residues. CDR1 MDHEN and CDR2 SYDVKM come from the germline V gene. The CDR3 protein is CASSLAIPDSSYSNQPQHF. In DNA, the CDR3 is TGTGCCAGCAGTTTGGCTATCCCGGACAGTTCCTATAGCAATCAGCCCCAGCATTTT.

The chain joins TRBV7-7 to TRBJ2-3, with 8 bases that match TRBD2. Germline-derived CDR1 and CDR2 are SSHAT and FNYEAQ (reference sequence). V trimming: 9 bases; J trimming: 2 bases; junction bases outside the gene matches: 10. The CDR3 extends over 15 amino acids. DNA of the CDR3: TGTGCCAGTGCGGCGGCGGGGGGCCCCACAGATACGCAGTATTTT. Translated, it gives CASAAAGGPTDTQYF.

In DNA form, the CDR3 reads TGTGCCAGCAGCTGGCAGACGGGTTTCAATGAGCAGTTCTTC. Its translation is CASSWQTGFNEQFF. The chain joins TRBV5-6 to TRBJ2-1; D gene uncertain. The V gene's germline CDR1 is SGHDT and CDR2 YYEEEE. Between the trimmed V and J ends, which lost 3 bases and 6 bases, there was a span of 13 bases. This CDR3 spans 14 amino acids.

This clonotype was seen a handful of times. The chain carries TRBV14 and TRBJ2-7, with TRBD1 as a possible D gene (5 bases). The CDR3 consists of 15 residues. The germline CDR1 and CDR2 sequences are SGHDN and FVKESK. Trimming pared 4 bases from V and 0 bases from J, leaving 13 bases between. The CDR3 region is CASSPWGSSSYEQYF. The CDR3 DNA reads TGTGCCAGCAGCCCCTGGGGCAGTAGCTCCTACGAGCAGTACTTC. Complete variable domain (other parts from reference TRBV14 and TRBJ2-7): EAGVTQFPSHSVIEKGQTVTLRCDPISGHDNLYWYRRVMGKEIKFLLHFVKESKQDESGMPNNRFLAERTGGTYSTLKVQPAELEDSGVYFCASSPWGSSSYEQYFGPGTRLTVT.

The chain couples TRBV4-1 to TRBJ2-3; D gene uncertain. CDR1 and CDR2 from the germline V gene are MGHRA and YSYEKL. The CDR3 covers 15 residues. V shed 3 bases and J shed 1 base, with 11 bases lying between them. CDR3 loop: CASSQDGLGTDTQYF. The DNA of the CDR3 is TGCGCCAGCAGCCAGGACGGATTGGGCACAGATACGCAGTATTTT.

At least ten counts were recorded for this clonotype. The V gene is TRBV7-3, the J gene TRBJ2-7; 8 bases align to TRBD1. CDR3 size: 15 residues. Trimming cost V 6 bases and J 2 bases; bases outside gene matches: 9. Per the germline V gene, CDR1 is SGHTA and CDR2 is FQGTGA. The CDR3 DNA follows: TGTGCCAGCAGTCAAGGACAGGGCCTACCCTACGAGCAGTACTTC. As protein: CASSQGQGLPYEQYF.

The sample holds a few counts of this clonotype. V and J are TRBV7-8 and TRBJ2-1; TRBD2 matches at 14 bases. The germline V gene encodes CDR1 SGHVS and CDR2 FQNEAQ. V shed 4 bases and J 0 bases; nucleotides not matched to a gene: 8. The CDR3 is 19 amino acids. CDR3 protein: CASSSPTSGGGGSYNEQFF. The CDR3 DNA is TGTGCCAGCAGCTCCCCGACTAGCGGGGGGGGGGGCTCCTACAATGAGCAGTTCTTC.

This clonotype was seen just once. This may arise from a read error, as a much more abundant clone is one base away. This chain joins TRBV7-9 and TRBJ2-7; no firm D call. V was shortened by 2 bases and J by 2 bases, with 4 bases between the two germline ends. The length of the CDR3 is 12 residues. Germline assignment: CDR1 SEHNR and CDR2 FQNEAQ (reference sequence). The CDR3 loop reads CASSLSAYEQYF. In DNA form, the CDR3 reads TGTGCCAGCAGCTTATCGGCCTACGAGCAGTACTTC.

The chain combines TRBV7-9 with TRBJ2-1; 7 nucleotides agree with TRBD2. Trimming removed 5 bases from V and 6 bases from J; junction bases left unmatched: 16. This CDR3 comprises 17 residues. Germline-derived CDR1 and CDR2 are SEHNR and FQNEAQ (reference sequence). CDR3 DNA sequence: TGTGCCAGCAGCCCACCCCGGGGGGACTATTATAGCAATGAGCAGTTCTTC. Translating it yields CASSPPRGDYYSNEQFF.

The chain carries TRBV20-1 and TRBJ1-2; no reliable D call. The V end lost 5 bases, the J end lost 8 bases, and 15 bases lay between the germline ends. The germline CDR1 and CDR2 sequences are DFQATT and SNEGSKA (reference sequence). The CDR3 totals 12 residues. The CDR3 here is CSAPPVERGYTF. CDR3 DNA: TGCAGTGCTCCCCCGGTAGAAAGGGGCTACACCTTC.

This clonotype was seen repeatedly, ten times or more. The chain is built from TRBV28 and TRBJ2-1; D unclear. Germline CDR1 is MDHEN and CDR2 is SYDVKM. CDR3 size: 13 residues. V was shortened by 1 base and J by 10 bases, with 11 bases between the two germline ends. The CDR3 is CASSLYRPEEQFF. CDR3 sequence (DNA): TGTGCCAGCAGTTTATACCGACCCGAGGAGCAGTTCTTC.